Shown below are 20 T cell receptor beta chains from a single sample sequenced in a study of OX40 agonist ivuxolimab in advanced cancers. Generated by immunoSEQ multiplex PCR, the TCRdb table keeps only in-frame clones and is missing some. The sample includes approximately 58,000 clones, approximately 81% of them seen just once. This sample comprised CD4+ or CD8+ T cells sorted from blood, obtained in a trial of the OX40 agonist ivuxolimab. The receptor set was obtained from an adult with an advanced solid tumor such as melanoma, head and neck, liver or kidney cancer.

The chain combines TRBV2 with TRBJ2-5; D is ambiguous. This CDR3 is built from 12 residues. Germline lookup yields CDR1 SNHLY and CDR2 FYNNEI. V shed 9 bases and J shed 6 bases, with 14 bases lying between them. The CDR3 DNA reads TGTGCCAGTGATGGGCTGGGGAAGACCCAGTACTTC. Amino acid sequence: CASDGLGKTQYF.

The chain employs TRBV6-6 and TRBJ2-2; TRBD1 or TRBD2 may be the D gene (5 bases each). The V and J ends lost 5 bases and 4 bases respectively, with 14 bases between them. This CDR3 has 15 amino acids. Germline CDR1 MNHNY, CDR2 SVGAGI (reference sequence). This CDR3 is CASSSQGRGTGELFF. The CDR3 bases are TGTGCCAGCAGTAGTCAGGGACGCGGCACCGGGGAGCTGTTTTTT.

In its sample, this clone was seen once. V is TRBV11-2 and J is TRBJ2-2; the D is unclear. Trimming took 4 bases from V and 6 from J, leaving 6 bases between them. In germline, CDR1 is SGHAT, CDR2 FQNNGV. The CDR3 is 12 amino acids. The CDR3 DNA reads TGTGCCAGCAGCTCCTTATCCGGGGAGCTGTTTTTT. Amino acids: CASSSLSGELFF.

J is TRBJ1-2 and V is TRBV18; D remains unclear. This CDR3 has 16 residues. Germline V gene data show CDR1 as KGHSH and CDR2 as LQKENI. V was cut by 3 bases and J by 3 bases, with 17 bases left in between. CDR3 in DNA: TGTGCCAGCTCACCCAGTAGCGGGGAAGTGGACTATGGCTACACCTTC. Residues: CASSPSSGEVDYGYTF.

V and J are TRBV30 and TRBJ2-7, with D possibly TRBD2 on 5 matching bases. In germline, CDR1 is GTSNPN, CDR2 SVGIG (reference sequence). Trimming shortened V by 4 bases and J by 4 bases, and 11 bases separated the two germline ends. This CDR3 has 12 amino acids. CDR3 in DNA: TGTGCCTGGAAAGGTAGCGAGTACGAGCAGTACTTC. It encodes CAWKGSEYEQYF.

This clone was seen only a few times. The chain uses TRBV19 and TRBJ1-2; weak D call: TRBD1 (6 bases). The CDR3 sequence is 14 residues long. Trimming stripped 7 bases from V and 3 bases from J, with 15 bases between. Germline lookup yields CDR1 LNHDA and CDR2 SQIVND (reference sequence). The CDR3: CASTRTGRYYGYTF. The CDR3 DNA reads as TGTGCCAGTACCCGTACAGGGAGATACTATGGCTACACCTTC. The full variable domain, its missing parts supplied by reference TRBV19 and TRBJ1-2, is DGGITQSPKYLFRKEGQNVTLSCEQNLNHDAMYWYRQDPGQGLRLIYYSQIVNDFQKGDIAEGYSVSREKKESFPLTVTSAQKNPTAFYLCASTRTGRYYGYTFGSGTRLTVV.

The genes are TRBV14 and TRBJ2-2; 8 nucleotides line up with TRBD2. The CDR3 has 16 residues. Per the germline V gene, CDR1 is SGHDN and CDR2 is FVKESK. V was clipped by 4 bases and J by 1 base; unmatched bases: 5. The CDR3 DNA reads as TGTGCCAGCAGCCCGGCCGGGACTAGGAACACCGGGGAGCTGTTTTTT. Protein sequence: CASSPAGTRNTGELFF.

The chain carries TRBV30 and TRBJ2-7; 7 positions match TRBD1. V shed 3 bases and J 10 bases; nucleotides not matched to a gene: 6. The CDR3 totals 11 residues. Germline V gives CDR1 GTSNPN, CDR2 SVGIG (reference sequence). CDR3 loop: CAWSHRDRQYF. The CDR3 coding sequence is TGTGCCTGGAGCCACCGGGACAGACAGTACTTC.

This chain links TRBV4-1 with TRBJ2-3, with 8 positions matching TRBD2. V was clipped by 1 base and J by 0 bases; unmatched bases: 12. The CDR3 consists of 19 residues. The germline V gene has CDR1 MGHRA and CDR2 YSYEKL. CDR3 in DNA: TGCGCCAGCAGCCAAGGTTATCTAGCGGGCGACGATAGCACAGATACGCAGTATTTT. Protein sequence: CASSQGYLAGDDSTDTQYF.

The CDR3 region is CASSESGGDGEQYF. In DNA, the CDR3 is TGCGCCAGCAGTGAGTCCGGGGGTGATGGCGAGCAGTACTTC. The chain has TRBV10-2 and TRBJ2-7, with D possibly being TRBD2 (6 bases). Per the germline V gene, CDR1 is WSHSY and CDR2 is SAAADI. Deletions cut 0 bases from V and 6 bases from J, with 12 bases between. CDR3 length equals 14 residues.

In regard to this clone: Relative to the germline gene, one junction end is altered; a read error may explain this. This chain connects TRBV7-2 to TRBJ2-3; unclear D gene. The CDR3 is 18 amino acids. Germline V gene lookup returns CDR1 SGHTA and CDR2 FQGNSA. The CDR3, as DNA: TGTGCCAGCAGCCCCCCTCCGGTTCGAGGAGTTAGCAGAGATACGCAGTATTTT. Encoded protein: CASSPPPVRGVSRDTQYF.

This clone was seen just once. The V call is TRBV28, the J call TRBJ1-2; 9 bases fit TRBD1. Trimming at V came to 4 bases and at J to 8 bases, leaving 11 bases not matched to a gene. Germline loops: CDR1 MDHEN, CDR2 SYDVKM. The CDR3 is made up of 15 amino acids. The CDR3 coding sequence is TGTGCCAGCAGTTCCGAGCTACAGGGGGCGAACGGCTACACCTTC. This encodes CASSSELQGANGYTF.

The J gene is TRBJ2-5, the V gene TRBV10-3, with TRBD1 identical over 8 bases. Germline V gene sequence: CDR1 ENHRY, CDR2 SYGVKD. This CDR3 comprises 13 residues. The junction had 3 bases not matched to a gene; V was cut back by 4 bases and J by 5 bases. The CDR3 loop is CAISGTGSETQYF. The CDR3 DNA reads TGTGCCATCAGTGGGACAGGGTCGGAGACCCAGTACTTC.

The chain employs TRBV2 and TRBJ2-7; D is undetermined. The CDR3 loop spans 14 amino acids. CDR1 and CDR2 (germline): SNHLY, FYNNEI. Trimming pared 7 bases from V and 0 bases from J, leaving 13 bases between. The CDR3 here is CASTRLPSSYEQYF. In DNA form, the CDR3 reads TGTGCCAGCACCCGTCTCCCCAGCTCCTACGAGCAGTACTTC.

The chain combines TRBV5-1 with TRBJ2-7; 7 bases map to TRBD2. J lost 3 bases, V lost 3 bases, and 9 bases had no gene match. The CDR3 spans 15 residues. CDR1 and CDR2 from the germline V gene are SGHRS and YFSETQ. CDR3 bases: TGCGCCAGCAGCTCCCAGGCGGGAGAGGGCTACGAGCAGTACTTC. It specifies CASSSQAGEGYEQYF.

This chain uses TRBV18 with TRBJ2-5, with 10 bases aligning to TRBD2. The trim removed 0 bases at V and 5 bases at J, leaving 0 bases unmatched. The V gene's germline CDR1 is KGHSH and CDR2 LQKENI. This CDR3 has 14 residues. CDR3 protein: CASSPPSGRETQYF. The CDR3 DNA sequence: TGTGCCAGCTCACCACCTAGCGGGAGGGAGACCCAGTACTTC.

This sequence joins TRBV18 and TRBJ2-7; 7 bases are shared with TRBD1. This CDR3 spans 15 amino acids. V lost 4 bases to trimming and J lost 2 bases; unmatched junction nucleotides: 8. The germline V gene has CDR1 KGHSH and CDR2 LQKENI. The CDR3 region is CASSLRTGQAYEQYF. CDR3 bases: TGTGCCAGCTCACTCCGGACAGGACAAGCCTACGAGCAGTACTTC.

V and J are TRBV2 and TRBJ1-4; D unclear. The CDR3 is 13 residues long. Germline CDR1 and CDR2: SNHLY and FYNNEI. The V gene lost 2 bases and the J gene lost 8 bases, with 9 bases spanning the gap. This chain's CDR3 is CASSENGKEKLFF. The CDR3 DNA reads as TGTGCCAGCAGTGAAAATGGGAAAGAAAAACTGTTTTTT.

About this clone itself: One junction end disagrees with the germline gene, perhaps due to a read error. The chain is built from TRBV7-3 and TRBJ2-1; 9 bases fit TRBD2. CDR1 and CDR2 from the germline V gene are SGHTA and FQGTGA. This CDR3 contains 16 residues. CDR3 coding DNA: TGTGCCAGCAGCATTGCCGGGACTAGCTCCCACAATGAGCAGTTCTTC. This sequence encodes CASSIAGTSSHNEQFF. Combining the CDR3 with reference TRBV7-3 and TRBJ2-1 gives the whole variable domain GAGVSQTPSNKVTEKGKYVELRCDPISGHTALYWYRQSLGQGPEFLIYFQGTGAADDSGLPNDRFFAVRPEGSVSTLKIQRTERGDSAVYLCASSIAGTSSHNEQFFGPGTRLTVL.

DNA of the CDR3: TGTGCCAGCAGCTTAGCAGACGGTACAGATACGCAGTATTTT. Protein sequence: CASSLADGTDTQYF. The chain employs TRBV7-2 and TRBJ2-3, with D uncertain. V lost 0 bases to trimming and J lost 3 bases, with 7 bases between them. Germline-derived CDR1 and CDR2 are SGHTA and FQGNSA. The length of the CDR3 is 14 residues.